These 23 T cell receptor beta chains share one sample of origin, sequenced in a study of tumor and adjacent non-tumor tissue in lung cancer. TCRbeta libraries were built with three rounds of nested PCR, modified from ARM-PCR. MiXCR, applied by TCRdb to the multiplex PCR reads, yields one record per CDR3 protein. The sample lists around 39,000 distinct CDR3 sequences; approximately 61% were seen once. The template was RNA from unsorted bulk tissue. Distant lung tissue was collected more than 3 cm away from the tumor edge. The source material was distant non-tumor lung tissue. The receptors derive from a man aged 50 to 59 with non-small cell lung cancer.

The chain uses TRBV4-1 and TRBJ1-2; 8 bases align to TRBD1. CDR3 size: 15 residues. In germline, CDR1 is MGHRA, CDR2 YSYEKL. The V and J ends lost 8 bases and 5 bases, in that order; junction bases with no gene match: 13. The CDR3, as DNA: TGCGCCAGCTGCACCTTGGGACAGGAGACTTATGGCTACACCTTC. It encodes CASCTLGQETYGYTF.

This clonotype was detected many times. Compared with germline, one end of the junction differs, possibly owing to a read error. This chain uses TRBV29-1 with TRBJ1-3; D gene ambiguous. CDR1 and CDR2 from the germline V gene are SQVTM and ANQGSEA. The CDR3 covers 12 residues. CDR3 region: CIVLGGGNTIYF. CDR3 nucleotides: TGCATCGTTCTGGGAGGCGGAAACACCATATATTTT.

To note about this clonotype: The missing conserved phenylalanine or tryptophan at the end of this CDR3 makes a read error likely. This chain joins TRBV11-1 and TRBJ1-1; 10 positions agree with TRBD1. V shed 7 bases, J shed 8 bases, and the junction held 7 bases outside the gene matches. The germline CDR1 and CDR2 sequences are SGHAT and FQDESV (reference sequence). This CDR3 is 13 amino acids long. CDR3: CASNPGTGEEAFS. The CDR3 coding sequence is TGTGCCAGCAACCCCGGGACAGGGGAAGAAGCTTTCTCT.

With regard to this clonotype: Germline and junction disagree at one end, which may indicate a read error. The rearrangement links TRBV6-1 to TRBJ2-1; D is tentatively TRBD1 or TRBD2 (6 bases each). CDR3 length: 15 residues. CDR1 and CDR2 from the germline V gene are MNHNS and SASEGT. The CDR3 nucleotides are TGTACCAGCAAGAGAAAGGGGGATGGCGGGGATGAGCAGTTCTTC. Its protein is CTSKRKGDGGDEQFF.

The chain recombines TRBV11-1 with TRBJ2-1; perhaps D is TRBD1 or TRBD2 (5 bases each). The germline CDR1 and CDR2 sequences are SGHAT and FQDESV (reference sequence). The CDR3 is 15 amino acids. V dropped 1 base and J dropped 13 bases, with 20 bases sitting between them. The CDR3 spells CASSLGAIRGEDQFF. The CDR3 bases are TGTGCCAGCAGCTTAGGAGCGATTAGGGGAGAGGACCAGTTCTTC. Using reference TRBV11-1 and TRBJ2-1 for the parts outside the CDR3, the full variable domain is EAEVAQSPRYKITEKSQAVAFWCDPISGHATLYWYRQILGQGPELLVQFQDESVVDDSQLPKDRFSAERLKGVDSTLKIQPAELGDSAMYLCASSLGAIRGEDQFFGPGTRLTVL.

Remarks on this clonotype: With a much larger clone just one base away, this may be a read error. This chain links TRBV28 with TRBJ1-3, with no clear D. This CDR3 is 14 amino acids long. Trimming left V 5 bases short and J 4 bases short, with 12 bases between. CDR1 and CDR2 (germline): MDHEN, SYDVKM. The CDR3 loop is CASSRSWVGNTIYF. The CDR3 nucleotides read TGTGCCAGCAGTCGCTCATGGGTAGGAAACACCATATATTTT. Drawing the rest from reference TRBV28 and TRBJ1-3, the complete variable domain is DVKVTQSSRYLVKRTGEKVFLECVQDMDHENMFWYRQDPGLGLRLIYFSYDVKMKEKGDIPEGYSVSREKKERFSLILESASTNQTSMYLCASSRSWVGNTIYFGEGSWLTVV.

The J gene is TRBJ2-5, the V gene TRBV29-1; the match to TRBD2 covers 7 bases. Germline trimming cut 5 bases from V and 5 bases from J; bases unmatched to any gene: 5. The CDR3 runs to 12 residues. Germline lookup yields CDR1 SQVTM and CDR2 ANQGSEA. The CDR3 region is CSVRTSNETQYF. CDR3 in DNA: TGCAGCGTTCGGACTAGTAATGAGACCCAGTACTTC.

This clonotype was detected once. Germline and junction disagree at one end, which may indicate a read error. CDR3 residues: CASSLLAGGGPQLF. The CDR3 region has the DNA TGTGCCAGCAGCCTACTAGCGGGAGGAGGCCCGCAGCTCTTC. The V and J genes are TRBV2 and TRBJ2-1; 12 nucleotides agree with TRBD2. CDR3 length: 14 residues. The germline V gene has CDR1 SNHLY and CDR2 FYNNEI.

As for this clonotype: Since a much larger clone is just one base distant, this may be a read error. This rearrangement joins TRBV6-1 to TRBJ2-2; 8 nucleotides agree with TRBD2. The CDR3 has 14 residues. Looked up from germline, CDR1 is MNHNS and CDR2 is SASEGT. Trimming at V came to 6 bases and at J to 7 bases, leaving 7 bases not matched to a gene. CDR3 sequence (DNA): TGTGCCAGCAGAATAGCGGGGTCGGTCGGGGAGCTGTTTTTT. This sequence encodes CASRIAGSVGELFF.

This clonotype was observed a single time. The V and J genes are TRBV29-1 and TRBJ1-1, with 11 bases aligning to TRBD1. The CDR3 sequence is 14 residues long. Germline loops: CDR1 SQVTM, CDR2 ANQGSEA. CDR3 sequence reads: CSAQRTGGLTEAFF. In DNA, the CDR3 is TGCAGTGCCCAACGGACAGGGGGCTTAACTGAAGCTTTCTTT.

Concerning this clonotype: One base away lies a much larger clone, so this may be a sequencing read error. This CDR3 is CASSSSVTGYGYTF. As DNA, the CDR3 is TGTGCCAGCAGCTCCAGTGTCACTGGCTATGGCTACACCTTC. This chain joins TRBV21-1 and TRBJ1-2. TRBV21-1 is a listed pseudogene. The CDR3 spans 14 residues.

The sample holds one count of this clonotype. Relative to the germline gene, one junction end is altered; a read error may explain this. V and J are TRBV10-1 and TRBJ2-2, with a weak D call TRBD2 (5 bases). This CDR3 contains 14 residues. The germline CDR1 and CDR2 sequences are WNHNN and SYGVQD (reference sequence). CDR3 residues: CASSGGVIIGELSF. The CDR3 coding sequence is TGCGCCAGCAGTGGAGGAGTGATCATCGGGGAGCTGTCTTTT.

On this clonotype itself: Because the CDR3 is missing its conserved closing phenylalanine or tryptophan, this is likely a read error. J is TRBJ2-1 and V is TRBV30, with 14 bases that match TRBD2. Germline V gene data show CDR1 as GTSNPN and CDR2 as SVGIG (reference sequence). CDR3 size: 14 residues. The CDR3 loop reads CAWSGTSGGNEQFL. The CDR3 nucleotides read TGTGCTTGGAGTGGGACTAGCGGGGGCAATGAGCAGTTCCTC.

This sequence joins TRBV11-2 and TRBJ2-7; the D gene could be TRBD1 or TRBD2 (5 bases each). V shed 11 bases and J shed 0 bases, with 17 bases lying between them. The CDR3 has 14 residues. Germline V gene sequence: CDR1 SGHAT, CDR2 FQNNGV. The CDR3 reads CACNSGTLSYEQYF. CDR3 nucleotide sequence: TGTGCCTGCAACTCCGGGACGCTCTCCTACGAGCAGTACTTC.

A note on this clonotype: A much larger clone sits a single nucleotide away, making a read error possible. The rearrangement links TRBV6-1 to TRBJ2-7; D is perhaps TRBD1 (6 bases). The CDR3 extends over 14 amino acids. Looked up from germline, CDR1 is MNHNS and CDR2 is SASEGT. Trimming left V 8 bases short and J 2 bases short, with 16 bases between. The CDR3 nucleotides read TGTGCCAGCCAAAACCGGGACATCACCTACGAGCAGTACTTC. It encodes CASQNRDITYEQYF.

A remark on this clonotype: At one end, the junction sequence differs from germline, possibly due to a read error. The chain links TRBV28 to TRBJ1-1; TRBD1 matches 7 bases. This CDR3 is 13 amino acids long. Germline assignment: CDR1 MDHEN and CDR2 SYDVKM. The CDR3 region is CDSRSRGRAEAFF. CDR3 bases: TGTGACAGCAGGAGTAGGGGGCGAGCCGAAGCTTTCTTT.

The V and J genes are TRBV6-1 and TRBJ2-5, with D maybe TRBD2 (5 bases). Trimming took off 8 bases at V and 4 bases at J, with 17 bases between the two ends. The CDR3 contains 14 residues. The germline V gene has CDR1 MNHNS and CDR2 SASEGT. CDR3 DNA: TGTGCCAGCGCACCCACCCCTAGCCCAGAGACCCAGTACTTC. Protein: CASAPTPSPETQYF.

Details on this clonotype: A junction boundary mismatches the germline segment, possibly from a read error. This chain uses TRBV13 with TRBJ2-5; TRBD1 or TRBD2 may be the D gene (5 bases each). Germline loops: CDR1 PRHDT, CDR2 FYEKMQ (reference sequence). CDR3 size: 13 residues. The CDR3 reads CAGTMGRQETQYF. DNA of the CDR3: TGTGCCGGCACCATGGGACGGCAAGAGACCCAGTATTTC.

This clonotype was seen ten or more times. This chain connects TRBV30 to TRBJ2-7; D is uncertain. The V end lost 1 base, the J end lost 3 bases, and 7 bases lay between the germline ends. This CDR3 comprises 12 residues. Germline V gives CDR1 GTSNPN, CDR2 SVGIG (reference sequence). Here the CDR3 DNA reads TGTGCCTGGAGTGGTCAGCTCTACGAGCAGTACTTC. Translating it yields CAWSGQLYEQYF.

In the case of this clonotype: This may stem from a read error, because a much larger clone lies one nucleotide away. V is TRBV12-3 or TRBV12-4 and J is TRBJ2-1; TRBD2 matches 7 bases. The CDR3 has 16 residues. CDR3 bases: TGTGGCAGCAGAGACACCGGGACTAACTCCTACAATGAGCAGTTCTTC. The encoded protein is CGSRDTGTNSYNEQFF.

The chain uses TRBV11-1 and TRBJ2-1, with 11 bases matching TRBD2. This CDR3 spans 15 amino acids. The trim removed 9 bases at V and 4 bases at J, leaving 8 bases unmatched. Germline V CDR1 and CDR2: SGHAT, FQDESV (reference sequence). The CDR3 protein is CASSHSGGAYNEQFF. The DNA of the CDR3 is TGTGCCAGTAGCCATAGCGGGGGGGCTTACAATGAGCAGTTCTTC.

This chain connects TRBV5-1 to TRBJ2-7; tentatively, D is TRBD1 or TRBD2 (6 bases each). Trimming shortened V by 7 bases and J by 3 bases, and 14 bases separated the two germline ends. This CDR3 has 13 residues. Germline assignment: CDR1 SGHRS and CDR2 YFSETQ. The CDR3 nucleotides read TGCGCCAGCGCCGGGGGCGGAGACTACGAGCAGTACTTC. Residues: CASAGGGDYEQYF.

The chain recombines TRBV4-2 with TRBJ2-5; D is undetermined. The length of the CDR3 is 15 residues. V lost 0 bases and J lost 1, with 9 bases in between. In germline, CDR1 is LGHNA, CDR2 YNFKEQ. CDR3 in DNA: TGTGCCAGCAGCCAAGATGTCGCTTTCCAAGAGACCCAGTACTTC. The encoded protein is CASSQDVAFQETQYF.